Listed below are T cell receptor beta chains from one sample, sequenced in a study of T cells in Graves' hyperthyroidism and ophthalmopathy. TCRdb recomputed calls from the multiplex PCR reads with MiXCR, one row per CDR3 protein. Among roughly 510,000 distinct CDR3 sequences, 46% were seen once, and the ten largest hold 44%. The sequenced sample was peripheral blood or thyroid tissue (not recorded which). Every receptor here comes from an adult woman with Graves' disease, either hyperthyroidism or ophthalmopathy (not recorded which). CDR3s leave out the opening cysteine and the closing phenylalanine or tryptophan. D genes are given only for firm matches.

CDR3aa: AISESGGRINQPQH
d_gene: NA
v_gene: TRBV10-3
len: 14

CDR3aa: ASSLETAWAGANVLT
d_gene: NA
v_gene: TRBV11-2
len: 15

CDR3aa: ASSLAGKSRYNSPLH
d_gene: NA
v_gene: TRBV7-4
len: 15

CDR3aa: ASKGQVGNEQF
d_gene: TRBD1
v_gene: TRBV2
len: 11

CDR3aa: ASSQGLLSISYEQY
d_gene: NA
v_gene: TRBV7-9
len: 14

CDR3aa: AARGQGTGNFHEQY
d_gene: TRBD1
v_gene: TRBV10-3
len: 14

CDR3aa: ASRNSGTRNSNQPQH
d_gene: NA
v_gene: TRBV6-5
len: 15

CDR3aa: ASSQALGGSTAGELF
d_gene: TRBD2
v_gene: TRBV7-2
len: 15

CDR3aa: ASRDPGQGPYEQY
d_gene: TRBD1
v_gene: TRBV6-1
len: 13

CDR3aa: ASSLDTENSPLH
d_gene: NA
v_gene: TRBV7-6
len: 12

CDR3aa: ASSFSGYT
d_gene: NA
v_gene: TRBV28
len: 8

CDR3aa: ASSLGLGRVAEAF
d_gene: NA
v_gene: TRBV7-2
len: 13

CDR3aa: ASSLGLADSSGANVLT
d_gene: TRBD2
v_gene: TRBV7-3
len: 16

CDR3aa: ASSPLGEGETQY
d_gene: NA
v_gene: TRBV7-9
len: 12